Listed below are T cell receptor beta chains from one sample, sequenced in a study of shared clonotypes between healthy human individuals. The method was immunoSEQ multiplex PCR; TCRdb's version includes in-frame clones alone and lacks a portion of them. Here the sample spans some 1,100,000 clones, around 82% being singletons. The source material was memory CD4+ T cells from PBMCs. Source of these receptors: a man between 18 and 35 years old in good health. Some clones in this sample may be carry-over from other donors' samples. The conserved cysteine and the conserved F or W are not part of the CDR3 here.

TRBV2,TRBJ1-4,ASRQGGEKLF
TRBV7-2,TRBJ2-2,ASSGRPLGTGELF
TRBV4-1,TRBJ2-1,ASSQEPSLAGASYNEQF
TRBV5-1,TRBJ2-3,ASSSGTSGYTDTQY
TRBV4-2,TRBJ2-7,ASSQELAGGPYEQY
TRBV2,TRBJ1-2,ASSVADRGFYGYT
TRBV4-1,TRBJ2-1,ASSQGTSGSYNEQF
TRBV5-4,TRBJ2-1,ASSTGGGSRSYNEQF
TRBV30,TRBJ1-5,AWSAQGPQPQH
TRBV6-5,TRBJ2-7,ASSYRVGYEQY
TRBV6-5,TRBJ1-1,ASSKQGRDTEAF
TRBV5-1,TRBJ2-1,ASSLYVSGSNEQF
TRBV4-1,TRBJ1-4,ASAKGGREEKLF
TRBV18,TRBJ1-1,ASSPPRQGGMDEAF
TRBV6-6,TRBJ2-1,ASRNGQAYNEQF
TRBV29-1,TRBJ2-7,SVEEGLGTNEQY
TRBV7-2,TRBJ2-7,ASSLAEVPTYEQY
TRBV10-2,TRBJ1-5,ASMRQLNQPQH
TRBV9,TRBJ1-1,ASSVVEFVSEAF
TRBV4-1,TRBJ2-3,ASSRSGTDTQY
TRBV19,TRBJ2-4,ASRASGSNIQY
TRBV7-2,TRBJ2-5,ASSPVVGWRTETQY
TRBV9,TRBJ2-3,ASSPGHSTDTQY
TRBV4-2,TRBJ2-5,ASSQGGRSGQETQY
TRBV18,TRBJ1-4,ASSAGNWDEKLF